This TCR beta chain came from a study of blood T cell repertoires in COVID-19. Sequenced by immunoSEQ multiplex PCR; TCRdb stores in-frame clones only, minus some. This sample carries more than 250,000 clones, approximately 83% of them seen once, and the ten largest clones take roughly 2.2%. The ends lost 4 bases at V and 4 bases at J; junction bases unmatched: 6. CDR3 length: 13 residues. Per the germline V gene, CDR1 is SQVTM and CDR2 is ANQGSEA. Source material: PBMCs or T cells enriched from blood (not recorded which). V is TRBV29-1 and J is TRBJ1-1, with 7 bases fitting TRBD1. This sequence was found in a man aged 30 to 39 who had recovered from COVID-19. The CDR3 sequence is CSVADRASTEAFF. The CDR3 DNA reads TGCAGCGTTGCCGACAGGGCCTCCACTGAAGCTTTCTTT.